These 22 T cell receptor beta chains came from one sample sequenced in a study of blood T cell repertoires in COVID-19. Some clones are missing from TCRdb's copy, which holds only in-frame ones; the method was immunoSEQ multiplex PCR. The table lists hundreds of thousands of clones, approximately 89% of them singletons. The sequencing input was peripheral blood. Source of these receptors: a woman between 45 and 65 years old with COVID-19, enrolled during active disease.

CDR3 amino acids: CAYNQNSPLHF. In DNA, the CDR3 is TGTGCCTACAACCAGAATTCACCCCTCCACTTT. The rearrangement uses TRBV30 and TRBJ1-6; D call uncertain. In germline, CDR1 is GTSNPN, CDR2 SVGIG (reference sequence). Deletions cut 7 bases from V and 7 bases from J, with 8 bases between. This CDR3 is built from 11 residues.

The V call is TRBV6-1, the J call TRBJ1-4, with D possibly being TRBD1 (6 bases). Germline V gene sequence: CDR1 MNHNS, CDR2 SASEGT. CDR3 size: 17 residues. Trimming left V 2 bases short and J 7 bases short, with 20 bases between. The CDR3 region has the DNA TGTGCCAGCAGTGAAAGGCGAGTCACAGGGAGGGGTGAAAAACTGTTTTTT. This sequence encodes CASSERRVTGRGEKLFF.

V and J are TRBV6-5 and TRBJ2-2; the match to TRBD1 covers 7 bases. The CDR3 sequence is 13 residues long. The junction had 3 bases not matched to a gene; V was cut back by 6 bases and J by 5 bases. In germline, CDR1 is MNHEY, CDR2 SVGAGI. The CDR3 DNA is TGTGCCAGCAGAAGGGGACAGACCGGGGAGCTGTTTTTT. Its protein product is CASRRGQTGELFF.

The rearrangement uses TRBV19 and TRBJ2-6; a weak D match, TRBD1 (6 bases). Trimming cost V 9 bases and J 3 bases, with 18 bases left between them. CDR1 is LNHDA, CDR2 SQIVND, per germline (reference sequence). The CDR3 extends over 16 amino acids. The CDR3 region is CASLDSTTGGANVLTF. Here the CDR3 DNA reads TGTGCCAGCCTGGACAGCACTACGGGTGGGGCCAACGTCCTGACTTTC.

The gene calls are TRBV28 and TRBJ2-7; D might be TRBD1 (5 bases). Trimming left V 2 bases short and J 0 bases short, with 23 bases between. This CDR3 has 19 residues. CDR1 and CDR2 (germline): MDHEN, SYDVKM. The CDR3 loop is CASSLIGHPEIKSSYEQYF. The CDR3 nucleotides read TGTGCCAGCAGTTTAATAGGACACCCGGAAATAAAGAGCTCCTACGAGCAGTACTTC.

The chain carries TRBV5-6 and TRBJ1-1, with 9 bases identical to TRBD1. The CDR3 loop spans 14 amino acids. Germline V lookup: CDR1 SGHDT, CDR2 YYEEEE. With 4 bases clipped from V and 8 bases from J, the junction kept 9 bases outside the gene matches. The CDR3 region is CASSPGTGIGEAFF. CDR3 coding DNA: TGTGCCAGCAGCCCCGGGACAGGGATCGGGGAAGCTTTCTTT.

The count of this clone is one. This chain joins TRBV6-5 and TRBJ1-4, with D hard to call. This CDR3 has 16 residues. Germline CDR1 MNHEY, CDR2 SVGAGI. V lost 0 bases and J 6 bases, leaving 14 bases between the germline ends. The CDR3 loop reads CASSYSAGWEDEKLFF. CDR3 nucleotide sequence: TGTGCCAGCAGTTACTCGGCGGGGTGGGAAGATGAAAAACTGTTTTTT.

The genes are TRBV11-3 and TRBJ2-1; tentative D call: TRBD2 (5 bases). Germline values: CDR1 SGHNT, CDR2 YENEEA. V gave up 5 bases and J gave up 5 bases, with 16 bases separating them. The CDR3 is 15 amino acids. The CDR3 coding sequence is TGTGCCAGCAGCCGACCAGAGGGAAAAGACAATGAGCAGTTCTTC. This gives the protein CASSRPEGKDNEQFF.

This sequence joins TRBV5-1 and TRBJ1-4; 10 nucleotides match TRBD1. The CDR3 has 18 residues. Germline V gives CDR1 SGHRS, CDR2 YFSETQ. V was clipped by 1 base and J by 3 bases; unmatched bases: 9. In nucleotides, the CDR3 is TGCGCCAGCAGCTTGTCCGGGACAGGGGCGGCGGCTAATGAAAAACTGTTTTTT. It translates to CASSLSGTGAAANEKLFF.

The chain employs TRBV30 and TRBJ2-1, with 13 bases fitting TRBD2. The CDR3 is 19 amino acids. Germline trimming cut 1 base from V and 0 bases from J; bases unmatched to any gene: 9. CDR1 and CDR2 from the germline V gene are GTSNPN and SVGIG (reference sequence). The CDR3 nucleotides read TGTGCCTGGAGTGGATCCGGGACTAGCGGGGCCTACTCCTACAATGAGCAGTTCTTC. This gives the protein CAWSGSGTSGAYSYNEQFF.

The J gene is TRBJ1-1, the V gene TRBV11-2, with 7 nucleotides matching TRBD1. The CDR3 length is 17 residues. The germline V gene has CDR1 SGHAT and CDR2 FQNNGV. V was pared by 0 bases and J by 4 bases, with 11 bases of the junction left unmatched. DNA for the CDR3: TGTGCCAGCAGCTTAGAGACAGGGATTGAGCTGGTCACTGAAGCTTTCTTT. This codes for CASSLETGIELVTEAFF.

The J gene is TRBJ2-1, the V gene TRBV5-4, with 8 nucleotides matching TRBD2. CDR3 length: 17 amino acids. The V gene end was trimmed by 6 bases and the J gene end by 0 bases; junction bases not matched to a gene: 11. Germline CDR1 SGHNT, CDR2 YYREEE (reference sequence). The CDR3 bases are TGTGCCAGCAACCGGGGTAGCGGGGTGAGCTCCTACAATGAGCAGTTCTTC. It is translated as CASNRGSGVSSYNEQFF. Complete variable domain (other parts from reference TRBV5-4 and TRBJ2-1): ETGVTQSPTHLIKTRGQQVTLRCSSQSGHNTVSWYQQALGQGPQFIFQYYREEENGRGNFPPRFSGLQFPNYSSELNVNALELDDSALYLCASNRGSGVSSYNEQFFGPGTRLTVL.

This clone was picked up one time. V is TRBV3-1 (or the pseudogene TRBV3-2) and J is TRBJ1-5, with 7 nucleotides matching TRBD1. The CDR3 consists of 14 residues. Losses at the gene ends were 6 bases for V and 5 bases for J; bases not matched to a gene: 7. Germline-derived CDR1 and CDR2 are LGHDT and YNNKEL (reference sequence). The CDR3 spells CASSDRVGDQPQHF. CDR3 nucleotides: TGTGCCAGCAGTGACAGGGTAGGAGATCAGCCCCAGCATTTT.

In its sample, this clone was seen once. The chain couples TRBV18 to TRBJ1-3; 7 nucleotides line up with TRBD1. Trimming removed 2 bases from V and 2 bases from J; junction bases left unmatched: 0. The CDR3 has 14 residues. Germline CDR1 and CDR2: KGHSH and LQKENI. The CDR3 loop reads CASSPDRAGNTIYF. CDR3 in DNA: TGTGCCAGCTCACCAGACAGGGCTGGAAACACCATATATTTT.

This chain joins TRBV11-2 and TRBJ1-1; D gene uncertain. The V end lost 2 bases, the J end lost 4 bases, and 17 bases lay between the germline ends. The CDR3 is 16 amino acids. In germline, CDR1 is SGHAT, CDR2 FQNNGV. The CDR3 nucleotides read TGTGCCAGCAGCTTAATGAATCCCTACTCGGGCACTGAAGCTTTCTTT. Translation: CASSLMNPYSGTEAFF.

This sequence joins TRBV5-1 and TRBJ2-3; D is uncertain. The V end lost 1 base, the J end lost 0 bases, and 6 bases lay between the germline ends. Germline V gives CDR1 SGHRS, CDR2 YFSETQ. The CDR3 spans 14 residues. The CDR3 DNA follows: TGCGCCAGCAGCTTGACCGGGAGCACAGATACGCAGTATTTT. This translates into CASSLTGSTDTQYF. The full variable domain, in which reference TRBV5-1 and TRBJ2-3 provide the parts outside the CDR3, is KAGVTQTPRYLIKTRGQQVTLSCSPISGHRSVSWYQQTPGQGLQFLFEYFSETQRNKGNFPGRFSGRQFSNSRSEMNVSTLELGDSALYLCASSLTGSTDTQYFGPGTRLTVL.

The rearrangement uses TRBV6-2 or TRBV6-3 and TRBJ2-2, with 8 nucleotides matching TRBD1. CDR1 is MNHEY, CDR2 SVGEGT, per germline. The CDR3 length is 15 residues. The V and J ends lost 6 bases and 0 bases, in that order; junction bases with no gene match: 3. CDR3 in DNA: TGTGCCAGCAGCCCGGACAGGGCGAACACCGGGGAGCTGTTTTTT. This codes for CASSPDRANTGELFF.

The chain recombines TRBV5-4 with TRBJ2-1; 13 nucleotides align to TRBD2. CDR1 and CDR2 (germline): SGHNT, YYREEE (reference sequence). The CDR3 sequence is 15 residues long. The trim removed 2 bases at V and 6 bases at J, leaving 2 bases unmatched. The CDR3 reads CASSLLAGGINEQFF. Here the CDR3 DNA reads TGTGCCAGCAGCTTACTAGCGGGGGGGATCAATGAGCAGTTCTTC.

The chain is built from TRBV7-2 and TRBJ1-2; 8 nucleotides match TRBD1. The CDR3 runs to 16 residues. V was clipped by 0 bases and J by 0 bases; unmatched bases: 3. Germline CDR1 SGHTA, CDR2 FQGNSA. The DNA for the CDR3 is TGTGCCAGCAGCTTAGCGGGACAGGCTCCTAACTATGGCTACACCTTC. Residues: CASSLAGQAPNYGYTF.

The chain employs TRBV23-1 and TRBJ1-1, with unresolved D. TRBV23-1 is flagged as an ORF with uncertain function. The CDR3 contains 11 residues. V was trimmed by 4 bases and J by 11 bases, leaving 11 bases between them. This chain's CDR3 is CASSRGVRAFF. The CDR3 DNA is TGCGCCAGCAGTCGGGGAGTTCGGGCTTTCTTT.

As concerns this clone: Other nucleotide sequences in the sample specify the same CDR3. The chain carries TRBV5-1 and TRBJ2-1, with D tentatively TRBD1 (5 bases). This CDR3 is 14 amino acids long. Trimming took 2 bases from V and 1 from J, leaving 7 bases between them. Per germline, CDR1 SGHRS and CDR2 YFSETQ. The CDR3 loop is CASSLDSSYNEQFF. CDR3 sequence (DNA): TGCGCCAGCAGCTTAGACAGTTCCTACAATGAGCAGTTCTTC.

CDR3 bases: TGTGCCAGCAGCCAAGATTATGGGACAGGAGAAGCAAATGAGCAGTTCTTC. Protein product: CASSQDYGTGEANEQFF. V usage is TRBV4-2 and J usage is TRBJ2-1; 8 bases line up with TRBD1. J lost 7 bases, V lost 0 bases, and 11 bases had no gene match. Looked up from germline, CDR1 is LGHNA and CDR2 is YNFKEQ. There are 17 residues in the CDR3.